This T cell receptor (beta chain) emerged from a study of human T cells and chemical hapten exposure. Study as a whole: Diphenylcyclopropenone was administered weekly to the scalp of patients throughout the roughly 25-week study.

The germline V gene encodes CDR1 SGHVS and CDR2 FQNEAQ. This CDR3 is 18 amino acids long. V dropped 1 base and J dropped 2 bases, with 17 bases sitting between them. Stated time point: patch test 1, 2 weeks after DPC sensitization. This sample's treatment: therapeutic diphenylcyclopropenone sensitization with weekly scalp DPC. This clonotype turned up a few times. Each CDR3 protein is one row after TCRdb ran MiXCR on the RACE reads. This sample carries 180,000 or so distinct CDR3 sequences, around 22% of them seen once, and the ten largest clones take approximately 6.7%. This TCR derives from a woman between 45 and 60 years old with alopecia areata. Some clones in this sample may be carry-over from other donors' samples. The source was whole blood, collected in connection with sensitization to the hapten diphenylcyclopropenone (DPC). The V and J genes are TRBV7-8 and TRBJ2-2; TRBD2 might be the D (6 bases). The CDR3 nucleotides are TGTGCCAGCAGCTTAGTCAGTTGGAGGGCCATCAACACCGGGGAGCTGTTTTTT. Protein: CASSLVSWRAINTGELFF.